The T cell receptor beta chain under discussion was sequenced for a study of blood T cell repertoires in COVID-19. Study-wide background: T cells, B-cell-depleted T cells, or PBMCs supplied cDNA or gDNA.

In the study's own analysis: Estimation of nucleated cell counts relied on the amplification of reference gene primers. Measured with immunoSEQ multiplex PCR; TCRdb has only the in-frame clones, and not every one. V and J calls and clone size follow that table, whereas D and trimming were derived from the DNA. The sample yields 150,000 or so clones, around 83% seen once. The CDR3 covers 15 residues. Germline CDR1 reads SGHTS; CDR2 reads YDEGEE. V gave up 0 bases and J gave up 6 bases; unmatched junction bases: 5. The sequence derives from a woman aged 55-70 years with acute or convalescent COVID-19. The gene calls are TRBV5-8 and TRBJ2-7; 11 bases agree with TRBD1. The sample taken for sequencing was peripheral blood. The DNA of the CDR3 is TGTGCCAGCAGCTTGGGACGGACAGGGGGCGCCGAGCAGTACTTC. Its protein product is CASSLGRTGGAEQYF.